What follows are 5 T cell receptor beta chains derived from one specimen sequenced in a study of CD8 T cells in Susac syndrome. An input of about 0.5 to 1 ug of RNA was subjected to reverse transcription using random hexamers. Each CDR3 protein is one row after TCRdb ran MiXCR on the immunoSEQ multiplex PCR reads. The sample yields approximately 280,000 distinct CDR3 sequences, approximately 81% seen once. The sample consisted of CD8+ T cells from PBMCs. These receptor sequences come from a human donor with multiple sclerosis.

V and J are TRBV7-8 and TRBJ2-3, with D possibly TRBD2 on 6 matching bases. The CDR3 loop spans 13 amino acids. The V end was cut by 6 bases, the J end by 4 bases, with 11 bases between. Germline V gives CDR1 SGHVS, CDR2 FQNEAQ. In DNA form, the CDR3 reads TGTGCCAGCAGGGGGGAGGTGGCAGATACGCAGTATTTT. Protein sequence: CASRGEVADTQYF.

This chain joins TRBV7-9 and TRBJ2-7; D is ambiguous. Trimming took 4 bases from V and 1 from J, leaving 23 bases between them. CDR1 and CDR2 (germline): SEHNR, FQNEAQ (reference sequence). This CDR3 has 18 amino acids. CDR3 sequence reads: CASSSHLPTDPPSYEQYF. DNA for the CDR3: TGTGCCAGCAGCTCCCACCTCCCGACGGATCCCCCATCCTACGAGCAGTACTTC.

The chain employs TRBV6-1 and TRBJ2-6; D is unclear. This CDR3 comprises 12 residues. Germline V CDR1 and CDR2: MNHNS, SASEGT. Trimming took 8 bases from V and 4 from J, leaving 6 bases between them. CDR3 coding DNA: TGTGCCAGCGGCCCCGGGGCCAACGTCCTGACTTTC. As protein: CASGPGANVLTF.

This clonotype showed up just once. This chain links TRBV9 with TRBJ2-7, with 9 positions matching TRBD1. The CDR3 runs to 13 residues. CDR1 SGDLS and CDR2 YYNGEE come from the germline V gene. Trimming cost V 3 bases and J 7 bases; bases outside gene matches: 5. In DNA, the CDR3 is TGTGCCAGCAGCGCCCGGGACAGGGTAGAGCAGTACTTC. The encoded protein is CASSARDRVEQYF.

The V call is TRBV27, the J call TRBJ1-1; no reliable D call. CDR3 length equals 16 residues. Germline V gene lookup returns CDR1 MNHEY and CDR2 SMNVEV (reference sequence). V was cut by 3 bases and J by 2 bases, with 16 bases left in between. The CDR3 coding sequence is TGTGCCAGCAGTTTGGGCGGCACCACGTTTAACACTGAAGCTTTCTTT. Amino acid sequence: CASSLGGTTFNTEAFF.